The clone carrying this TCR beta chain was seen a single time. Its antigen is currently unknown. CDR1 and CDR2 (germline): SGHRS, YFSETQ. The CDR3 sequence is 14 residues long. V was pared by 3 bases and J by 8 bases, with 4 bases of the junction left unmatched. This specimen belongs to a study of beta chain features in type 1 diabetes. Study in general: The number of sorted cells examined across all samples was 107,917,701.

General study findings and limits: Healthy donors had naive, central memory and Treg TCRB repertoires that appeared less similar than those seen among patients.

The entirety of the isolated RNA underwent reverse transcription, so expressed TCRB transcripts were sequenced. The data were produced by immunoSEQ multiplex PCR, yet TCRdb's version contains in-frame clones alone and is incomplete. The sample contains hundreds of thousands of clones, about 14% of which appear only once. Per donor, one heparinised blood draw averaged about 100 mL. Sequenced sample: naive CD4+ T cells from blood. This receptor was taken from a woman between 35 and 50 years old in good health. The V gene is TRBV5-1, the J gene TRBJ1-4, with TRBD1 matching 10 bases. The CDR3 DNA reads as TGCGCCAGCAGCTCGACAGGGGGCTTGGAAAAACTGTTTTTT. Protein product: CASSSTGGLEKLFF. The whole variable domain, filled in from reference TRBV5-1 and TRBJ1-4, reads KAGVTQTPRYLIKTRGQQVTLSCSPISGHRSVSWYQQTPGQGLQFLFEYFSETQRNKGNFPGRFSGRQFSNSRSEMNVSTLELGDSALYLCASSSTGGLEKLFFGSGTQLSVL.